The entry that follows covers one T cell receptor beta chain sequence. This clone was observed a few times. Its specific antigen is unknown. It has no much larger one-base neighbor in the sample; base qualities were not kept. After about 9 days of culture, CD4+ T cells were isolated with the EasySep CD4+ T cell isolation kit. None of the healthy vaccine recipients had a prior SARS-CoV-2 infection, which was confirmed by nucleocapsid antibody tests that came back negative both before and after vaccination. On days 3 and 7, half of the culture medium was replaced with fresh IL-2-containing medium. Unless otherwise noted, each peptide stimulation condition was cultured in triplicate wells. PBMC were separated from whole blood using Ficoll-Paque Plus gradient centrifugation and were then either cryopreserved at -140C or used fresh. The QIAamp micro DNA kit was used to extract genomic DNA from the cultured CD4+ T cells.

Deletion took 3 bases off V and 10 bases off J, with a span of 16 bases between the germline ends. Measured from the cysteine to the phenylalanine, the CDR3 is 15 residues long. Just the 45-base CDR3 DNA is kept, in frame starting at base 1. CDR1 KGHSH and CDR2 LQKENI are derived from the germline V gene. The data stem from a study of vaccination effects on CD4 cells after COVID-19 (dated by TCRdb to 2022 to 2024). Regarding the research as a whole: The ViraFEST assay stimulated PBMC with viral peptide pools and then used TCR sequencing to identify antigen-specific CD4+ T cell clonotypes by expansion. Each participant received two doses of an mRNA SARS-CoV-2 vaccine, either BNT162b2 or mRNA-1273. SARS-CoV-2 spike-specific CD4+ TCR repertoires from before and after mRNA vaccination were compared in COVID-19 convalescent patients and in infection-naive vaccine recipients. In the study, cultures from other donors were sequenced using the Oncomine TCR Beta short-read assay on an Illumina iSeq 100. A few million PBMC per well were cultured in IMDM with 5% human AB serum, around 9.1 IU/ml IL-2 and gentamicin, plus 10 ug/ml peptides. The full study included over 8 COVID-19 convalescent patients and several SARS-CoV-2-naive healthy vaccine recipients. Broad study findings and their caveats: The study was limited by a small number of convalescent patients, and early post-infection timepoints were lacking. Clones induced by infection and clones induced by vaccination both contracted markedly at late timepoints after vaccination, which fits with T cell responses waning over time. Among healthy vaccine recipients, nearly all vaccine-induced clones were SARS-CoV-2 mono-reactive, and only 1 of 255 was cross-reactive with common cold coronaviruses.

The method was the immunoSEQ multiplex PCR assay. DNA from the cultured, isolated CD4+ T cells was subjected to TCR beta CDR3 sequencing. The source study handled its data this way. Non-productive TCR sequences were removed, reads were trimmed to the CDR3 region, and CDR3s of at least 7 amino acids were retained. The MANAFEST web app was used to identify antigen-specific clonotypes by comparing expansion in peptide wells with expansion in reference cultures. For clones to be considered positive, expansion at FDR<0.05 versus reference and all other wells, an odds ratio above 5, and a frequency above 0.1% in two replicate wells were required. A clonotype was defined as cross-reactive if the clonotype was significantly expanded both in SARS-CoV-2 spike wells and in at least one common cold coronavirus spike condition. CDR3 similarity was assessed by Levenshtein distance with the stringdist R package, and unrooted trees were built with ape in R 3.6.1. TCRdb took over this immuneACCESS table, retaining in-frame rearrangements with V and J assigned. Such tables are incomplete; in checked studies, under half of the missing clones stem from an unresolved V gene, and the remainder is unexplained. From that table come the V and J calls and clone size; the DNA was used to work out D and trimming. The sample profile shows tens of thousands of clones; 65% of them were found once. The ten largest make up about 9.8% of the sample.

This chain joins TRBV18 to TRBJ1-6; TRBD1 is perhaps the D gene, given 5 matching bases. This receptor was identified in a human donor who received a COVID-19 vaccine. The sequencing used CD4+ T cells from PBMCs cultured without peptide, collected before COVID-19 vaccination. The CDR3 reads as follows: CASSPNPPGSSPLHF. The nucleotide sequence reads as follows: TGTGCCAGCTCACCCAATCCCCCAGGGTCCTCACCCCTCCACTTT. Where the CDR3 stops, the reference TRBV18 and TRBJ1-6 genes take over; the full variable domain is NAGVMQNPRHLVRRRGQEARLRCSPMKGHSHVYWYRQLPEEGLKFMVYLQKENIIDESGMPKERFSAEFPKEGPSILRIQQVVRGDSAAYFCASSPNPPGSSPLHFGNGTRLTVT.